The sequence of this T cell receptor (beta chain) was determined in a study of blood T cell repertoires in COVID-19 (dated by TCRdb to about 2020). A note on the overall study: The collaborator samples originated in the United States, Italy and Spain and spanned the acute and convalescent phases of COVID-19. The material from the prospective study consisted of cDNA or gDNA derived from T cells, B-cell-depleted T cells, or PBMCs. Subjects who had been exposed to COVID-19, were actively infected with it, or had recovered from it provided the deeply sampled blood TCRbeta repertoires that made up the dataset. The repertoires were released in a freely available public database intended as a resource for research on the immune response to SARS-CoV-2. The samples were drawn from the first 160 participants of the ongoing ImmuneRACE study and from about 1,200 subjects provided by 6 global collaborators. A de-identified subject ID, COVID-19 status, age in years and sex were almost always included in the sample metadata. HLA class I and class II types, where available, came from metadata supplied by the sample provider rather than from assay-based typing.

What the research found in general, with its limitations: Clinical and demographic metadata were provided uncurated, with the amount varying by source and participant.

CDR1 and CDR2 are drawn from the germline V gene (reference sequence): SEHNR, FQNEAQ. The CDR3 runs 15 amino acids, cysteine and phenylalanine included. Only the CDR3 part of the read is kept: 45 bases, read in frame from the first base. V is pruned by 4 bases and J by 8 bases, leaving 9 bases of the junction without a gene match. Turning to this clone: The clone's antigen remains unknown. One base away there is no much larger clone; base qualities are not given.

The immunoSEQ Assay, a bias-controlled multiplex PCR, was used to amplify TCRbeta CDR3 regions from genomic DNA. In the source study's methods: The number of nucleated cells in each sample was estimated from the amplification of reference gene primers within the assay. Sequence reads were collapsed and filtered to measure the absolute abundance of every unique TCRbeta CDR3 rearrangement. Productive Simpson clonality was computed per sample as the square root of Simpson's diversity index over productive rearrangements. Entries here come from immuneACCESS through TCRdb and include only in-frame sequences with V and J called. Some clones fail to appear in such tables; in the studies checked, an unresolved V gene covers under half of the shortfall, and the cause of the remainder is unknown. V, J and clone size are taken as reported in that table, and D and trimming were inferred from the DNA itself. This sample lists about 160,000 clones; 82% were detected once. Together, the top ten hold roughly 15% of the sample.

Whole blood was collected in K2EDTA tubes by collaborating institutions according to the institutions' own protocols. For TCRbeta analysis, collaborators shipped samples as frozen whole blood, isolated PBMCs, or DNA extracted from either of those sample types. The clonotype originates from a human donor with acute or convalescent COVID-19. The donor label of this sample is uncertain. The chain is assembled from TRBV7-9 and TRBJ1-4, with TRBD1 matching 8 junction bases. Sequencing input: peripheral blood. The CDR3 here reads CASSSVDRASEKLFF. The DNA reads as follows: TGTGCCAGCAGCTCCGTGGACAGGGCTTCGGAAAAACTGTTTTTT.